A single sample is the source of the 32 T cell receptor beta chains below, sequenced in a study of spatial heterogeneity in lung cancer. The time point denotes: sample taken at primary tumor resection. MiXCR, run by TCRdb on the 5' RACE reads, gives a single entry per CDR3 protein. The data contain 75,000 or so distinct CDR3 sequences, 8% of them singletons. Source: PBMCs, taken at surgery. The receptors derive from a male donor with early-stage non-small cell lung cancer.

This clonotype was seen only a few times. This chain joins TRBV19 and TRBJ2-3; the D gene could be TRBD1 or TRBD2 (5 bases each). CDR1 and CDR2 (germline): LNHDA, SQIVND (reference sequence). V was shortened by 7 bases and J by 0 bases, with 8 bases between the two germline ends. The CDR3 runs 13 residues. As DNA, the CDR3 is TGTGCCAGTACCAGGGACAGCACAGATACGCAGTATTTT. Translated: CASTRDSTDTQYF.

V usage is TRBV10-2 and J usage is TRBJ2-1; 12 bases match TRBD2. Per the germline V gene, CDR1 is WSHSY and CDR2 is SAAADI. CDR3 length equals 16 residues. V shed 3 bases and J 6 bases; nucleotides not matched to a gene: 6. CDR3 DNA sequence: TGCGCCAGCAGTGAACCTAGCGGGAGGGCAGGCAATGAGCAGTTCTTC. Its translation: CASSEPSGRAGNEQFF.

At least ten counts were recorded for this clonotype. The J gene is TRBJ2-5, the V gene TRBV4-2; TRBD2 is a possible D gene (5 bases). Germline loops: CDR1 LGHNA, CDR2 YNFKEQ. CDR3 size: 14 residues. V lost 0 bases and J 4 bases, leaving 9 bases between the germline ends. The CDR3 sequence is CASSQDRGRETQYF. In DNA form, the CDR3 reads TGTGCCAGCAGCCAAGATCGGGGAAGAGAGACCCAGTACTTC.

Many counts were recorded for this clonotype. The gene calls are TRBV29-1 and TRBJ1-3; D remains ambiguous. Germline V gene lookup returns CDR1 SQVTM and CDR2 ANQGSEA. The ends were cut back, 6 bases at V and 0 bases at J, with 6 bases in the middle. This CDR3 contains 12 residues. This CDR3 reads CSVQHSGNTIYF. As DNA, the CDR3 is TGCAGCGTACAGCACTCTGGAAACACCATATATTTT.

The CDR3 coding sequence is TGTGCCAGCTCGGGGGCTCACGGGGACACTGAAGCTTTCTTT. As protein: CASSGAHGDTEAFF. V gene TRBV6-5 combines with J gene TRBJ1-1, with TRBD1 as a possible D gene (6 bases). Per the germline V gene, CDR1 is MNHEY and CDR2 is SVGAGI. Trimming stripped 8 bases from V and 3 bases from J, with 16 bases between. The CDR3 runs 14 residues.

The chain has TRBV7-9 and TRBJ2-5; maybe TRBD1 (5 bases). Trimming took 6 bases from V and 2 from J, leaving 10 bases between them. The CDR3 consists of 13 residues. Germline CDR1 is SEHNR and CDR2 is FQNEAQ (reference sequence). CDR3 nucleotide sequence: TGTGCCAGCAGTAACAGGATACAAGAGACCCAGTACTTC. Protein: CASSNRIQETQYF.

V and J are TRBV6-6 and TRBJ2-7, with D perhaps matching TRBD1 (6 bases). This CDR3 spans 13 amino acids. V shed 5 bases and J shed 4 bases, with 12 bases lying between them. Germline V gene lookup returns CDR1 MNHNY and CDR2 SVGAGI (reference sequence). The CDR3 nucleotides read TGTGCCAGCAGTAGGGGGTTTTCTTACGAGCAGTACTTC. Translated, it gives CASSRGFSYEQYF.

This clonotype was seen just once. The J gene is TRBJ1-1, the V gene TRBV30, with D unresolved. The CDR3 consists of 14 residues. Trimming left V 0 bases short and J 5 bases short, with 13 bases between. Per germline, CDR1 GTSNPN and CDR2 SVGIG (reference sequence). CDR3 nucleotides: TGTGCCTGGAGTGTACGGACCGACCCGACTGAAGCTTTCTTT. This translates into CAWSVRTDPTEAFF.

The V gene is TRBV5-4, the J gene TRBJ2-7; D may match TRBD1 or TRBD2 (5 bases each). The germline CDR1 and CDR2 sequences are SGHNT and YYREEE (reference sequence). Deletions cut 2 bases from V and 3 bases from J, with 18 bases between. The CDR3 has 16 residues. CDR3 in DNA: TGTGCCAGCAGCTTCGTACAGGCCGAGGGTGTCTACGAGCAGTACTTC. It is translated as CASSFVQAEGVYEQYF. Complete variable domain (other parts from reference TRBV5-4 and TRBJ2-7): ETGVTQSPTHLIKTRGQQVTLRCSSQSGHNTVSWYQQALGQGPQFIFQYYREEENGRGNFPPRFSGLQFPNYSSELNVNALELDDSALYLCASSFVQAEGVYEQYFGPGTRLTVT.

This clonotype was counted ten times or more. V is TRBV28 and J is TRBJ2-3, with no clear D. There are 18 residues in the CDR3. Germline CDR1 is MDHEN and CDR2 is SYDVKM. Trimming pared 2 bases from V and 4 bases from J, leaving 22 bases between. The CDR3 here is CASSLSPRSRSLADTQYF. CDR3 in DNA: TGTGCCAGCAGTTTAAGCCCCCGGAGTAGAAGTCTTGCAGATACGCAGTATTTT.

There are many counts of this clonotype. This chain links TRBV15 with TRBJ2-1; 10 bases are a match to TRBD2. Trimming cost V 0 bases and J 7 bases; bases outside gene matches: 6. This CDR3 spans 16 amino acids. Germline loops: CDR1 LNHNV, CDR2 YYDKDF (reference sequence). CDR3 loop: CATSRDEASGSNEQFF. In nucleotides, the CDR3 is TGTGCCACCAGCAGAGATGAGGCTAGCGGGAGTAATGAGCAGTTCTTC.

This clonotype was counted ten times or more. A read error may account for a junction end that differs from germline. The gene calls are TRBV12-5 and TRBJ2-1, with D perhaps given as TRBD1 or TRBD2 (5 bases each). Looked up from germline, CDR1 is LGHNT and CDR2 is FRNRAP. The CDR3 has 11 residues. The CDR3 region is CASGLLGPQSF. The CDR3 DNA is TGTGCTAGTGGTTTGCTGGGACCCCAGTCCTTC.

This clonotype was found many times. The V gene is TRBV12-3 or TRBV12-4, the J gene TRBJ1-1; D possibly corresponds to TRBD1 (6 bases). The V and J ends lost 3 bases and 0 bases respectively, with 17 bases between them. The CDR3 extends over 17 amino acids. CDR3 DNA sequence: TGTGCCAGCAGTTTCGGTCCCTTGGGGGGGCTGAACACTGAAGCTTTCTTT. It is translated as CASSFGPLGGLNTEAFF.

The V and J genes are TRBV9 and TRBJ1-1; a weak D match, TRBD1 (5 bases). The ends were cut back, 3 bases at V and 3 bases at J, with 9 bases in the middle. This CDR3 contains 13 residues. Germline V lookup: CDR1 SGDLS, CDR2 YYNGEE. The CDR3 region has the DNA TGTGCCAGCAGCGATGGGGGGTACACTGAAGCTTTCTTT. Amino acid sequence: CASSDGGYTEAFF.

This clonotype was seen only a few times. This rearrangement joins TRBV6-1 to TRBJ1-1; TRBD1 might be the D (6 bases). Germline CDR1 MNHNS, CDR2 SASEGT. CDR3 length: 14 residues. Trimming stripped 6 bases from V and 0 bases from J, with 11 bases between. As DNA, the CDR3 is TGTGCCAGCAGCGCCACAGGGTTGAACACTGAAGCTTTCTTT. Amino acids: CASSATGLNTEAFF.

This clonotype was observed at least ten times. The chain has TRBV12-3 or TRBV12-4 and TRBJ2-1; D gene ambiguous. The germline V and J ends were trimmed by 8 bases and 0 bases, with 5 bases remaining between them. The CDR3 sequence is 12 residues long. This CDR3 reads CASLSSYNEQFF. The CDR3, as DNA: TGTGCCAGCCTAAGCTCCTACAATGAGCAGTTCTTC.

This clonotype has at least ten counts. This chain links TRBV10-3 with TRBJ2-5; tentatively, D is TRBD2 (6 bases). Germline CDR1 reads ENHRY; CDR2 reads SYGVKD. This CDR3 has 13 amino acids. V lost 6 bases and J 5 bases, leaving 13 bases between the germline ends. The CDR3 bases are TGTGCCATCAGGGGAGGAGGCATGGAGACCCAGTACTTC. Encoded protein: CAIRGGGMETQYF.

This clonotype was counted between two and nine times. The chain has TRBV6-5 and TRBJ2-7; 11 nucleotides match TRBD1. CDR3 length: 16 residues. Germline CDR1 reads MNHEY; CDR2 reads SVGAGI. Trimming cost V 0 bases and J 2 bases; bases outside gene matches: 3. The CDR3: CASSYSRGQGAYEQYF. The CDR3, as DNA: TGTGCCAGCAGTTACTCGAGGGGACAGGGGGCCTACGAGCAGTACTTC.

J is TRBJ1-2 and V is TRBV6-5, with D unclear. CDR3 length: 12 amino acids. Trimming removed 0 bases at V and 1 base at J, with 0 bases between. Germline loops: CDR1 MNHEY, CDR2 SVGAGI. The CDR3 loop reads CASSYSNYGYTF. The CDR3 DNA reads TGTGCCAGCAGTTACTCTAACTATGGCTACACCTTC.

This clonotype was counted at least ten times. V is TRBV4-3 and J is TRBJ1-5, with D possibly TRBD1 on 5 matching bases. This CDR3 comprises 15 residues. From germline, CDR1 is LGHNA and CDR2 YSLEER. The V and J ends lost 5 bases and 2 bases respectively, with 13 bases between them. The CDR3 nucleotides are TGCGCCAGCAGCATCGACAGTTTCGGCAATCAGCCCCAGCATTTT. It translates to CASSIDSFGNQPQHF.

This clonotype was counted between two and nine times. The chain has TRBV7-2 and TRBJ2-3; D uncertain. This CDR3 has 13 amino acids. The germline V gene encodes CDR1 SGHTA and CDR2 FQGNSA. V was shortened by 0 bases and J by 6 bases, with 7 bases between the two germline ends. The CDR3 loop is CASSLALRDTQYF. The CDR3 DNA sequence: TGTGCCAGCAGCTTAGCTTTGCGGGATACGCAGTATTTT.

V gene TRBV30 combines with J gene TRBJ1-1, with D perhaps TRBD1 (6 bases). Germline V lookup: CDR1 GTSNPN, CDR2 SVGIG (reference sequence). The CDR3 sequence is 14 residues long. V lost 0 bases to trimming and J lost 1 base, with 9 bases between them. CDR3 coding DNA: TGTGCCTGGAGTGTTGGGACATCGAACACTGAAGCTTTCTTT. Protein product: CAWSVGTSNTEAFF.

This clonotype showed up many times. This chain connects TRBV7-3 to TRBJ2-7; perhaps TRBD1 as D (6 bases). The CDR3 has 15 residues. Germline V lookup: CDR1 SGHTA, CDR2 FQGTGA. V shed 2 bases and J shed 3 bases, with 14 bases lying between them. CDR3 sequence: CASSLGQPGVYEQYF. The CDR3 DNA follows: TGTGCCAGCAGCTTAGGCCAACCAGGGGTCTACGAGCAGTACTTC.

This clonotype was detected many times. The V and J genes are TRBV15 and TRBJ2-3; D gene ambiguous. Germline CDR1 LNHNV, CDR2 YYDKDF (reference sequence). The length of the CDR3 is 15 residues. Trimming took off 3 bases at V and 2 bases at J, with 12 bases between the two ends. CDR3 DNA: TGTGCCACCAGCAGGCGTCTGGAGAACACAGATACGCAGTATTTT. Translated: CATSRRLENTDTQYF.

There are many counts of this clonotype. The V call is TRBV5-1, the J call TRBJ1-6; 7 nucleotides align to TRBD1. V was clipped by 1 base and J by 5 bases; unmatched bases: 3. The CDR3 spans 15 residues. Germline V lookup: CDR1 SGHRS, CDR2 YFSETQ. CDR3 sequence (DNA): TGCGCCAGCAGCTTGTGGGACAGTGATAATTCACCCCTCCACTTT. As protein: CASSLWDSDNSPLHF.

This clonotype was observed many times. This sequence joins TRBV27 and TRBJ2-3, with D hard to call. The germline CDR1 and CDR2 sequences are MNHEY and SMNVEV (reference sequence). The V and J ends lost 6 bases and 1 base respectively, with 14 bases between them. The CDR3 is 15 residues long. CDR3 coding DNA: TGTGCCAGCAGCCGACGCTTGGCGGGCACAGATACGCAGTATTTT. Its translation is CASSRRLAGTDTQYF.

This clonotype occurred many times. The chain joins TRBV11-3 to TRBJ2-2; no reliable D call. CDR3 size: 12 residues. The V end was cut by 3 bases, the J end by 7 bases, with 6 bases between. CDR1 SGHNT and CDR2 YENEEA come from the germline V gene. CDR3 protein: CASSFSNGELFF. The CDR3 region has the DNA TGTGCCAGCAGCTTCTCCAACGGGGAGCTGTTTTTT.

The CDR3 DNA reads as TGTGCCAGCAGTATTCGACTAGCTTTCGGTTCTGCAGATACGCAGTATTTT. This sequence encodes CASSIRLAFGSADTQYF. V and J are TRBV6-5 and TRBJ2-3, with TRBD2 matching 7 bases. J gave up 4 bases and V 5 bases, and 15 bases lay outside the gene matches. Germline CDR1 reads MNHEY; CDR2 reads SVGAGI. This CDR3 region has 17 residues.

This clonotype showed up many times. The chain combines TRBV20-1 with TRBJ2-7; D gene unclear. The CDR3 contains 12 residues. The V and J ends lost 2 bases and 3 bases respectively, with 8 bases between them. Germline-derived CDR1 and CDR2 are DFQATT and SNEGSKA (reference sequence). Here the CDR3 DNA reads TGCAGTGCTAGACGGCAGAGCTACGAGCAGTACTTC. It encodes CSARRQSYEQYF.

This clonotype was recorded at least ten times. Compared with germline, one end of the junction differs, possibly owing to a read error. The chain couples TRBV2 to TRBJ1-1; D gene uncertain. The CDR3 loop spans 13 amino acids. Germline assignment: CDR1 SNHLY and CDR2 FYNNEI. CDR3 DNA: TGTGCCAGCAGGGAAGAGGTGTGGACTGAAGCTTTCTTT. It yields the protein CASREEVWTEAFF.

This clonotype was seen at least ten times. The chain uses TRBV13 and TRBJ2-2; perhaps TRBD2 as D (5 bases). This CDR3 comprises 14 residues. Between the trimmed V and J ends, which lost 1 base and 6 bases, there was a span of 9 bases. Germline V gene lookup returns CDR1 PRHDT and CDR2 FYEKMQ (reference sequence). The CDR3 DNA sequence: TGTGCCAGCAGCTTAGTGCACGGGGCCGGGGAGCTGTTTTTT. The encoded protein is CASSLVHGAGELFF. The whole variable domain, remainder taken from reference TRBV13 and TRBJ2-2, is AAGVIQSPRHLIKEKRETATLKCYPIPRHDTVYWYQQGPGQDPQFLISFYEKMQSDKGSIPDRFSAQQFSDYHSELNMSSLELGDSALYFCASSLVHGAGELFFGEGSRLTVL.

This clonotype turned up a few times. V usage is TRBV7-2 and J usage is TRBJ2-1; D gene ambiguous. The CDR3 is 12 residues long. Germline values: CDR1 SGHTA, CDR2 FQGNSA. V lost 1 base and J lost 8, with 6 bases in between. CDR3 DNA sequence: TGTGCCAGCAGCTTAGGCTTCCATGAGCAGTTCTTC. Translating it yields CASSLGFHEQFF.